This entry concerns a single T cell receptor (beta chain). Its antigen is as yet unknown. The TCR beta libraries were generated through quantitative 5'-RACE incorporating molecular barcodes. TCRdb reprocessed the 5' RACE reads via MiXCR and lists one record per CDR3 protein. Of tens of thousands of distinct CDR3 sequences in the sample, 7.9% were seen once. Germline assignment: CDR1 SGHNT and CDR2 YYREEE (reference sequence). This CDR3 region has 17 residues. The J segment lost 4 bases and the V segment lost 0 bases, leaving 8 bases of the junction unmatched. The sample originates from a study of CD8 T cells in ankylosing spondylitis. Study-level findings and limits: Previous work reported some of these motif variants in the synovial fluid and blood of reactive arthritis. A TCR beta motif made of several highly homologous variants seemed typical of ankylosing spondylitis blood. Reported data indicate significant enrichment of disease-linked clones within matched ankylosing spondylitis synovial fluid.

The sequenced sample consisted of blood. This receptor was identified in a male donor with ankylosing spondylitis or in good health (not recorded which). The chain combines TRBV5-4 with TRBJ2-3, with 10 bases lining up with TRBD2. CDR3 nucleotide sequence: TGTGCCAGCAGCTTGGGGGGTATGCTAGCGGGAGCAGATACGCAGTATTTT. Translating gives CASSLGGMLAGADTQYF. The full variable domain, with the rest looked up from reference TRBV5-4 and TRBJ2-3, is ETGVTQSPTHLIKTRGQQVTLRCSSQSGHNTVSWYQQALGQGPQFIFQYYREEENGRGNFPPRFSGLQFPNYSSELNVNALELDDSALYLCASSLGGMLAGADTQYFGPGTRLTVL.